This record covers a single T cell receptor beta chain. Its antigen is currently unknown. Healthy donors had no documented immune events, such as infections, while sampled. This record comes from a study of identifying expanded T cells in peripheral blood. Findings of the study overall: Roughly two-week clone count variance significantly increased as total template count grew. Technical replicates showed approximately 1.2 changed clones; around two weeks about 16; four weeks 19.

Germline V lookup: CDR1 SGHTA, CDR2 FQGNSA. Trimming took off 2 bases at V and 0 bases at J, with 7 bases between the two ends. The CDR3 has 14 amino acids. Measured with immunoSEQ multiplex PCR; TCRdb has only the in-frame clones, and not every one. The table lists around 100,000 clones, around 89% of them singletons. This receptor was obtained from a person between 18 and 69 years old in good health. V and J are TRBV7-2 and TRBJ2-5; D is unresolved. The sequenced sample consisted of blood. The DNA for the CDR3 is TGTGCCAGCAGCTTATCCCCTTACCAAGAGACCCAGTACTTC. This sequence encodes CASSLSPYQETQYF.